This passage covers 15 T cell receptor beta chains from one sample sequenced in a study of blood T cell repertoires in COVID-19. Only in-frame clones appear in the TCRdb table, and some are missing; sequencing was by immunoSEQ multiplex PCR. The sample lists hundreds of thousands of clones; 70% to 90% were seen once. Sequencing used peripheral blood. The receptor set was obtained from a woman aged 45-65 years with COVID-19, enrolled during active disease.

The chain employs TRBV11-2 and TRBJ1-2; D unresolved. This CDR3 is 12 amino acids long. Trimming pared 1 base from V and 6 bases from J, leaving 6 bases between. Germline V gives CDR1 SGHAT, CDR2 FQNNGV. CDR3: CASSLGQNGYTF. The CDR3 coding sequence is TGTGCCAGCAGCTTAGGGCAGAATGGCTACACCTTC.

This clone was counted once. J is TRBJ1-2 and V is TRBV9, with 9 bases aligning to TRBD1. V dropped 3 bases and J dropped 4; count of bases not matched to a gene: 13. CDR3 size: 17 residues. Germline CDR1 and CDR2: SGDLS and YYNGEE. CDR3 loop: CASSAGTGWASSYGYTF. CDR3 sequence (DNA): TGTGCCAGCAGCGCAGGGACAGGGTGGGCCTCCAGCTATGGCTACACCTTC.

This clone was counted between two and nine times. The CDR3 spells CAISDGGTEAFF. The DNA for the CDR3 is TGTGCCATCAGTGACGGGGGAACTGAAGCTTTCTTT. This chain connects TRBV10-3 to TRBJ1-1, with D perhaps TRBD1 (5 bases). The V gene lost 3 bases and the J gene lost 5 bases, with 7 bases spanning the gap. The CDR3 loop spans 12 amino acids. Germline CDR1 reads ENHRY; CDR2 reads SYGVKD.

V usage is TRBV2 and J usage is TRBJ1-1, with no clear D. Trimming left V 4 bases short and J 1 base short, with 10 bases between. The CDR3 loop spans 14 amino acids. CDR1 and CDR2 from the germline V gene are SNHLY and FYNNEI. The CDR3 loop reads CASSGTEANTEAFF. In DNA form, the CDR3 reads TGTGCCAGCAGTGGTACGGAGGCGAACACTGAAGCTTTCTTT.

The chain is built from TRBV20-1 and TRBJ1-4; maybe TRBD1 (6 bases). V was cut by 6 bases and J by 10 bases, with 12 bases left in between. CDR1 is DFQATT and CDR2 is SNEGSKA in the germline V gene (reference sequence). CDR3 size: 11 residues. The CDR3 is CSAIVDRKLFF. In DNA, the CDR3 is TGCAGTGCCATAGTGGACAGAAAACTGTTTTTT.

This clone appeared once. The chain uses TRBV5-1 and TRBJ2-7, with 10 nucleotides matching TRBD1. J gave up 6 bases and V 8 bases, and 8 bases lay outside the gene matches. The CDR3 totals 13 residues. From germline, CDR1 is SGHRS and CDR2 YFSETQ. The DNA for the CDR3 is TGCGCCAGTACCGGGACAGGGGACGTCGAGCAGTACTTC. Its translation: CASTGTGDVEQYF.

This sequence joins TRBV9 and TRBJ1-2; TRBD1 aligns across 7 bases. CDR1 and CDR2 (germline): SGDLS, YYNGEE. V dropped 3 bases and J dropped 8; count of bases not matched to a gene: 10. The CDR3 contains 14 residues. The CDR3 coding sequence is TGTGCCAGCAGCGCGGGACAGTCTTTAAGGGGCTACACCTTC. This gives the protein CASSAGQSLRGYTF.

The rearrangement links TRBV7-9 to TRBJ1-1; no reliable D call. Trimming shortened V by 6 bases and J by 0 bases, and 8 bases separated the two germline ends. CDR3 size: 13 residues. Germline V CDR1 and CDR2: SEHNR, FQNEAQ (reference sequence). The CDR3 protein is CASSPPMNTEAFF. CDR3 DNA sequence: TGTGCCAGCAGTCCCCCCATGAACACTGAAGCTTTCTTT.

With regard to this clone: Other DNA variants within this sample encode the same CDR3. The chain uses TRBV12-3 or TRBV12-4 and TRBJ1-5; weak D call: TRBD1 (6 bases). This CDR3 region has 12 residues. The ends were cut back, 7 bases at V and 5 bases at J, with 9 bases in the middle. The CDR3 sequence: CASKQGDQPQHF. The CDR3 coding sequence is TGTGCCAGCAAACAGGGAGATCAGCCCCAGCATTTT.

A word on this clone: The CDR3 does not close with the conserved phenylalanine or tryptophan, likely indicating a read error. Because the CDR3's place on the DNA is in doubt, the DNA is left out and the CDR3 is given as listed by TCRdb. This chain joins TRBV30 and TRBJ2-7; the table assigns TRBD2, which was not confirmed against the DNA. From germline, CDR1 is GTSNPN and CDR2 SVGIG (reference sequence). The CDR3 has 11 amino acids, counting both end residues. The CDR3: CAWNPPARVGL.

The chain has TRBV10-2 and TRBJ1-1; D is ambiguous. Germline CDR1 and CDR2: WSHSY and SAAADI. With 0 bases removed from V and 1 base from J, the gap between germline ends came to 6 bases. The CDR3 totals 14 residues. The CDR3: CASSESLANTEAFF. DNA for the CDR3: TGCGCCAGCAGTGAGTCATTAGCGAACACTGAAGCTTTCTTT.

The genes are TRBV6-5 and TRBJ1-2; TRBD1 agrees at 10 bases. The ends lost 7 bases at V and 8 bases at J; junction bases unmatched: 4. Per the germline V gene, CDR1 is MNHEY and CDR2 is SVGAGI. CDR3 size: 12 residues. CDR3: CASKGTGEGYTF. The CDR3 nucleotides read TGTGCCAGCAAAGGGACAGGGGAAGGCTACACCTTC.

This chain uses TRBV19 with TRBJ1-1; possibly TRBD1 for D (5 bases). Looked up from germline, CDR1 is LNHDA and CDR2 is SQIVND (reference sequence). This CDR3 is built from 16 residues. V lost 5 bases, J lost 0 bases, and 16 bases lay in between. CDR3 in DNA: TGTGCCAGTAGTCTCTGGGCGACAGATATGAACACTGAAGCTTTCTTT. Translated: CASSLWATDMNTEAFF.

This chain joins TRBV2 and TRBJ1-5; TRBD1 aligns across 7 bases. Germline CDR1 SNHLY, CDR2 FYNNEI. The CDR3 is 15 residues long. The ends lost 5 bases at V and 5 bases at J; junction bases unmatched: 9. The CDR3, as DNA: TGTGCCAGCAGTCGCGGAGGGGGCTCACATCAGCCCCAGCATTTT. It codes for CASSRGGGSHQPQHF.

The chain has TRBV6-5 and TRBJ1-5, with TRBD1 matching 7 bases. With V trimmed by 8 bases and J by 3 bases, 10 bases remained unmatched. The CDR3 totals 15 residues. CDR1 MNHEY and CDR2 SVGAGI come from the germline V gene. DNA for the CDR3: TGTGCCAGCGGGCGGTATCAGGGGGACAATCAGCCCCAGCATTTT. Protein: CASGRYQGDNQPQHF.